These 24 T cell receptor beta chains share one sample of origin, sequenced in a study of T-cell reconstitution after alpha-beta-depleted transplantation in children. Unique molecular identifiers were built into the TCRbeta library. One entry per CDR3 protein, called by TCRdb with MiXCR from the PCR reads. The sample includes 200,000 to 250,000 distinct CDR3 sequences, around 10% of them seen just once. This material consisted of PBMCs from the stem cell graft donor, taken from the stem cell graft. These receptors came from a human donor who donated a stem cell graft to a child with acute lymphoblastic leukemia.

This clonotype showed up just a few times. The chain couples TRBV14 to TRBJ2-5, with a possible D match to TRBD2 (5 bases). V was clipped by 1 base and J by 2 bases, with 14 bases between them. The germline CDR1 and CDR2 sequences are SGHDN and FVKESK. This CDR3 has 16 residues. Written as DNA, the CDR3 is TGTGCCAGCAGCCAAGTTTCAGCGGAAACACAAGAGACCCAGTACTTC. This translates into CASSQVSAETQETQYF.

The chain employs TRBV4-3 and TRBJ1-4; D not certain. This CDR3 has 15 amino acids. The germline V gene encodes CDR1 LGHNA and CDR2 YSLEER. The V and J ends lost 0 bases and 8 bases respectively, with 13 bases between them. The DNA for the CDR3 is TGCGCCAGCAGCCAAGAGGGTCCTGTTGGAGAAAAACTGTTTTTT. It is translated as CASSQEGPVGEKLFF.

The chain recombines TRBV24-1 with TRBJ2-2; 8 nucleotides agree with TRBD1. Germline lookup yields CDR1 KGHDR and CDR2 SFDVKD. The CDR3 has 15 amino acids. Germline trimming cut 4 bases from V and 4 bases from J; bases unmatched to any gene: 4. The CDR3 is CATSESGQGTGELFF. The CDR3 DNA reads TGTGCCACCAGTGAATCTGGACAGGGCACCGGGGAGCTGTTTTTT.

The chain recombines TRBV2 with TRBJ2-1; 10 bases are a match to TRBD2. The CDR3 runs to 15 residues. V dropped 6 bases and J dropped 9; count of bases not matched to a gene: 11. Germline assignment: CDR1 SNHLY and CDR2 FYNNEI. The CDR3 nucleotides read TGTGCCAGCAGAGCCGGGACTAGCGAGTTTGGTGAGCAGTTCTTC. It yields the protein CASRAGTSEFGEQFF. Looking up the rest from reference TRBV2 and TRBJ2-1 gives the full variable domain: EPEVTQTPSHQVTQMGQEVILRCVPISNHLYFYWYRQILGQKVEFLVSFYNNEISEKSEIFDDQFSVERPDGSNFTLKIRSTKLEDSAMYFCASRAGTSEFGEQFFGPGTRLTVL.

This clonotype was seen a handful of times. The chain couples TRBV12-3 or TRBV12-4 to TRBJ2-5; 7 nucleotides align to TRBD2. This CDR3 contains 12 residues. V was pared by 8 bases and J by 4 bases, with 4 bases of the junction left unmatched. CDR3 sequence (DNA): TGTGCCAGCGCGGGGGTCTCAGAGACCCAGTACTTC. This codes for CASAGVSETQYF.

This clonotype was counted ten times or more. V is TRBV5-4 and J is TRBJ1-2; D may be TRBD1 (6 bases). V gave up 2 bases and J gave up 6 bases, with 11 bases separating them. CDR3 size: 13 residues. The germline V gene has CDR1 SGHNT and CDR2 YYREEE (reference sequence). This chain's CDR3 is CASSFTGSHGYTF. The DNA for the CDR3 is TGTGCCAGCAGCTTCACAGGGAGTCATGGCTACACCTTC.

J is TRBJ2-1 and V is TRBV5-1; 8 bases are shared with TRBD2. This CDR3 contains 16 residues. V was clipped by 3 bases and J by 4 bases; unmatched bases: 9. Germline CDR1 reads SGHRS; CDR2 reads YFSETQ. The CDR3: CASSSALAGSYNEQFF. CDR3 sequence (DNA): TGCGCCAGCAGCTCGGCCTTAGCGGGGTCTTACAATGAGCAGTTCTTC. Looking up the rest from reference TRBV5-1 and TRBJ2-1 gives the full variable domain: KAGVTQTPRYLIKTRGQQVTLSCSPISGHRSVSWYQQTPGQGLQFLFEYFSETQRNKGNFPGRFSGRQFSNSRSEMNVSTLELGDSALYLCASSSALAGSYNEQFFGPGTRLTVL.

This clonotype was seen more than once but under ten times. The chain recombines TRBV7-2 with TRBJ1-2; D unclear. From germline, CDR1 is SGHTA and CDR2 FQGNSA. V was trimmed by 5 bases and J by 3 bases, leaving 10 bases between them. This CDR3 is 13 amino acids long. The CDR3 DNA reads as TGTGCCAGCAGCCCGGATGAATACTATGGCTACACCTTC. It encodes CASSPDEYYGYTF. The variable domain in full, with the rest retrieved from reference TRBV7-2 and TRBJ1-2, is GAGVSQSPSNKVTEKGKDVELRCDPISGHTALYWYRQSLGQGLEFLIYFQGNSAPDKSGLPSDRFSAERTGGSVSTLTIQRTQQEDSAVYLCASSPDEYYGYTFGSGTRLTVV.

The chain employs TRBV20-1 and TRBJ1-3, with D uncertain. Germline V gives CDR1 DFQATT, CDR2 SNEGSKA (reference sequence). CDR3 size: 15 residues. Trimming cost V 4 bases and J 1 base, with 14 bases left between them. CDR3 sequence: CSAIGAPGSGNTIYF. In DNA form, the CDR3 reads TGCAGTGCTATCGGAGCCCCGGGATCTGGAAACACCATATATTTT.

This clonotype was recorded at least ten times. The V gene is TRBV29-1, the J gene TRBJ2-7; 7 nucleotides agree with TRBD1. After removal of 0 bases from V and 4 bases from J, the junction contained 9 bases not matched to a gene. CDR3 size: 15 residues. Germline CDR1 SQVTM, CDR2 ANQGSEA. The CDR3 reads CSVEETRTGVYEQYF. The DNA for the CDR3 is TGCAGCGTTGAAGAGACAAGGACAGGAGTTTACGAGCAGTACTTC.

This clonotype has ten or more counts. The chain carries TRBV14 and TRBJ2-3, with a possible D match to TRBD2 (5 bases). Germline V gene lookup returns CDR1 SGHDN and CDR2 FVKESK. The CDR3 runs to 16 residues. The ends were cut back, 0 bases at V and 2 bases at J, with 12 bases in the middle. The CDR3 bases are TGTGCCAGCAGCCAAGAGAGGGTCTGGTACACAGATACGCAGTATTTT. Protein sequence: CASSQERVWYTDTQYF.

This clonotype was observed at least ten times. The chain uses TRBV13 and TRBJ2-1, with D perhaps TRBD1 or TRBD2 (5 bases each). The V end lost 6 bases, the J end lost 8 bases, and 17 bases lay between the germline ends. Per germline, CDR1 PRHDT and CDR2 FYEKMQ (reference sequence). This CDR3 spans 14 amino acids. Here the CDR3 reads CASSPNHEGHEQFF. In nucleotides, the CDR3 is TGTGCCAGCAGTCCTAACCACGAGGGGCATGAGCAGTTCTTC.

This rearrangement joins TRBV12-3 or TRBV12-4 to TRBJ2-5; D unclear. The CDR3 has 15 amino acids. The V end lost 4 bases, the J end lost 2 bases, and 14 bases lay between the germline ends. The CDR3 loop reads CASSSAQTRQETQYF. In nucleotides, the CDR3 is TGTGCCAGCAGTTCAGCCCAGACCCGGCAAGAGACCCAGTACTTC.

The chain recombines TRBV13 with TRBJ1-3; 7 nucleotides match TRBD1. The junction had 7 bases not matched to a gene; V was cut back by 0 bases and J by 2 bases. The CDR3 sequence is 17 residues long. The germline CDR1 and CDR2 sequences are PRHDT and FYEKMQ (reference sequence). The CDR3 loop is CASSLGVGQAAGNTIYF. The CDR3 DNA reads TGTGCCAGCAGCTTAGGAGTAGGACAGGCGGCTGGAAACACCATATATTTT.

This clonotype was observed a few times. The chain carries TRBV10-3 and TRBJ2-7; D not resolved. Trimming left V 6 bases short and J 3 bases short, with 6 bases between. Germline V gives CDR1 ENHRY, CDR2 SYGVKD. CDR3 length: 11 residues. The CDR3 region has the DNA TGTGCCATCAGCCGAAACTACGAGCAGTACTTC. Encoded protein: CAISRNYEQYF.

This clonotype occurred a few times. The chain recombines TRBV11-2 with TRBJ2-1; maybe TRBD2 (5 bases). Germline lookup yields CDR1 SGHAT and CDR2 FQNNGV. V lost 2 bases, J lost 5 bases, and 13 bases lay in between. CDR3 length: 15 amino acids. The DNA for the CDR3 is TGTGCCAGCAGCTTATCTAATAGCGTACACAATGAGCAGTTCTTC. The encoded protein is CASSLSNSVHNEQFF.

This clonotype was detected only a few times. The rearrangement joins TRBV7-9 to TRBJ2-2; TRBD2 is a possible D gene (5 bases). CDR3 length: 12 residues. Trimming stripped 5 bases from V and 10 bases from J, with 11 bases between. The germline V gene has CDR1 SEHNR and CDR2 FQNEAQ (reference sequence). The CDR3 is CASSPRREELFF. CDR3 DNA: TGTGCCAGCAGCCCACGTCGGGAGGAGCTGTTTTTT.

This clonotype was recorded a few times. J is TRBJ1-1 and V is TRBV19, with unresolved D. V gave up 7 bases and J gave up 7 bases, with 25 bases separating them. The length of the CDR3 is 16 residues. Germline CDR1 is LNHDA and CDR2 is SQIVND (reference sequence). CDR3 sequence (DNA): TGTGCCAGTATCCCTCCGACCCCGCTGGGTTCCCTTGAAGCTTTCTTT. It is translated as CASIPPTPLGSLEAFF.

The chain joins TRBV3-1 to TRBJ2-6; D might be TRBD1 (5 bases). The CDR3 runs 17 residues. Trimming took off 8 bases at V and 0 bases at J, with 17 bases between the two ends. The germline CDR1 and CDR2 sequences are LGHDT and YNNKEL (reference sequence). The CDR3 reads CASCPQGFFSGANVLTF. The CDR3 DNA reads TGTGCCAGCTGCCCGCAGGGATTCTTCTCTGGGGCCAACGTCCTGACTTTC. The full variable domain, its missing parts supplied by reference TRBV3-1 and TRBJ2-6, is DTAVSQTPKYLVTQMGNDKSIKCEQNLGHDTMYWYKQDSKKFLKIMFSYNNKELIINETVPNRFSPKSPDKAHLNLHINSLELGDSAVYFCASCPQGFFSGANVLTFGAGSRLTVL.

In its sample, this clonotype was seen many times. The J gene is TRBJ2-2, the V gene TRBV5-1; weak D call: TRBD2 (6 bases). The CDR3 sequence is 14 residues long. From germline, CDR1 is SGHRS and CDR2 YFSETQ. The V end was cut by 2 bases, the J end by 7 bases, with 12 bases between. The CDR3 sequence: CASSLSGRGGELFF. The CDR3, as DNA: TGCGCCAGCAGCTTATCCGGGAGAGGCGGGGAGCTGTTTTTT.

Many counts were recorded for this clonotype. The J gene is TRBJ1-1, the V gene TRBV5-6; D gene ambiguous. This CDR3 region has 11 residues. Germline assignment: CDR1 SGHDT and CDR2 YYEEEE. V was cut by 1 base and J by 8 bases, with 6 bases left in between. The CDR3 protein is CASSLKEEAFF. CDR3 DNA sequence: TGTGCCAGCAGCTTGAAGGAAGAAGCTTTCTTT.

The chain is built from TRBV12-3 or TRBV12-4 and TRBJ1-2; D may be TRBD1 (5 bases). The CDR3 spans 13 residues. Trimming took off 6 bases at V and 8 bases at J, with 16 bases between the two ends. Here the CDR3 DNA reads TGTGCCAGCAGCCTTAGAAGGGGAGACGGCTACACCTTC. The encoded protein is CASSLRRGDGYTF.

The chain has TRBV7-8 and TRBJ2-5; TRBD1 is a possible D gene (5 bases). CDR1 and CDR2 from the germline V gene are SGHVS and FQNEAQ. CDR3 size: 15 residues. Trimming took 1 base from V and 2 from J, leaving 11 bases between them. The CDR3 region is CASSLDRPGQETQYF. The DNA of the CDR3 is TGTGCCAGCAGCTTAGATCGGCCAGGGCAAGAGACCCAGTACTTC.

This clonotype occurred a few times. The chain links TRBV20-1 to TRBJ1-3; 8 bases match TRBD1. Germline V gene sequence: CDR1 DFQATT, CDR2 SNEGSKA (reference sequence). The CDR3 is made up of 15 amino acids. J was trimmed by 2 bases and V by 2 bases; bases with no gene match: 5. CDR3 in amino acids: CSARSGGSPGNTIYF. As DNA, the CDR3 is TGCAGTGCTAGATCAGGGGGCTCCCCTGGAAACACCATATATTTT.